The 16 T cell receptor beta chains listed next were all sequenced from one sample in a study of CD8 T cells in Susac syndrome. Random hexamers were used to reverse transcribe the RNA input (about 0.45 to 1 ug). TCRdb reprocessed the immunoSEQ multiplex PCR reads via MiXCR and lists one record per CDR3 protein. The data hold about 130,000 distinct CDR3 sequences, with about 95% observed a single time. Material for sequencing was CD4+ T cells from PBMCs. Every receptor here comes from a human donor in good health.

This clonotype was picked up one time. V usage is TRBV29-1 and J usage is TRBJ2-1, with 7 positions matching TRBD1. From germline, CDR1 is SQVTM and CDR2 ANQGSEA. The CDR3 spans 13 residues. The V and J ends lost 7 bases and 2 bases, in that order; junction bases with no gene match: 5. CDR3 DNA: TGCAGCGCCCCGGGACAGACCTACAATGAGCAGTTCTTC. Encoded protein: CSAPGQTYNEQFF.

J is TRBJ1-2 and V is TRBV7-2; 7 bases fit TRBD1. The germline gives CDR1 SGHTA, CDR2 FQGNSA. The ends lost 3 bases at V and 2 bases at J; junction bases unmatched: 3. The CDR3 length is 14 residues. The CDR3 nucleotides read TGTGCCAGCAGCTTTCGGGACAGAAACTATGGCTACACCTTC. Its translation: CASSFRDRNYGYTF.

The chain employs TRBV7-8 and TRBJ2-5, with 16 nucleotides matching TRBD2. This CDR3 has 18 residues. The J segment lost 1 base and the V segment lost 0 bases, leaving 2 bases of the junction unmatched. Germline CDR1 SGHVS, CDR2 FQNEAQ. The CDR3 spells CASSLAGLAGGTQETQYF. The CDR3 region has the DNA TGTGCCAGCAGCTTAGCGGGACTAGCGGGAGGGACCCAAGAGACCCAGTACTTC.

The chain couples TRBV24-1 to TRBJ2-1; D possibly corresponds to TRBD2 (5 bases). CDR3 length equals 12 residues. The V gene's germline CDR1 is KGHDR and CDR2 SFDVKD. Trimming took off 4 bases at V and 10 bases at J, with 10 bases between the two ends. Written as DNA, the CDR3 is TGTGCCACCAGTGACCCCACTAGGGAGCAGTTCTTC. Translation: CATSDPTREQFF.

This chain uses TRBV5-1 with TRBJ2-5, with 9 bases lining up with TRBD1. The CDR3 extends over 14 amino acids. In germline, CDR1 is SGHRS, CDR2 YFSETQ. Trimming took 9 bases from V and 5 from J; bases not matched to a gene: 11. In nucleotides, the CDR3 is TGCGCCACTAGACCGGGACAGGGTGAGGAGACCCAGTACTTC. It codes for CATRPGQGEETQYF.

Only a few counts were recorded for this clonotype. V usage is TRBV29-1 and J usage is TRBJ2-1, with D possibly matching TRBD2 (5 bases). The CDR3 runs 10 residues. Trimming cost V 6 bases and J 9 bases, with 9 bases left between them. Looked up from germline, CDR1 is SQVTM and CDR2 is ANQGSEA. DNA for the CDR3: TGCAGCGTCGAGGGCGCTGAGCAGTTCTTC. It codes for CSVEGAEQFF.

This clonotype was found a few times. The chain employs TRBV27 and TRBJ1-3; the D is unclear. The ends were cut back, 2 bases at V and 1 base at J, with 6 bases in the middle. Germline V lookup: CDR1 MNHEY, CDR2 SMNVEV (reference sequence). The CDR3 is 14 residues long. CDR3 protein: CASSLLGSGNTIYF. The CDR3 nucleotides are TGTGCCAGCAGTTTACTTGGATCTGGAAACACCATATATTTT.

The V gene is TRBV12-3 or TRBV12-4, the J gene TRBJ2-6, with TRBD1 as a possible D gene (6 bases). The CDR3 contains 16 residues. V lost 5 bases to trimming and J lost 3 bases, with 14 bases between them. The CDR3 region is CASSTGTPYGANVLTF. CDR3 bases: TGTGCCAGCAGTACCGGGACACCGTATGGGGCCAACGTCCTGACTTTC.

This clonotype appeared a single time. J is TRBJ1-3 and V is TRBV18, with D unclear. CDR1 KGHSH and CDR2 LQKENI come from the germline V gene. The CDR3 sequence is 15 residues long. Trimming shortened V by 2 bases and J by 0 bases, and 8 bases separated the two germline ends. Written as DNA, the CDR3 is TGTGCCAGCTCACCATCAGAAGGCTCTGGAAACACCATATATTTT. It specifies CASSPSEGSGNTIYF.

This chain uses TRBV19 with TRBJ1-4; TRBD1 aligns across 7 bases. This CDR3 region has 15 residues. Germline CDR1 LNHDA, CDR2 SQIVND (reference sequence). After removal of 4 bases from V and 0 bases from J, the junction contained 2 bases not matched to a gene. This CDR3 reads CASSRQGATNEKLFF. As DNA, the CDR3 is TGTGCCAGTAGTAGACAGGGTGCAACTAATGAAAAACTGTTTTTT. The complete variable domain, with remaining parts taken from reference TRBV19 and TRBJ1-4, reads DGGITQSPKYLFRKEGQNVTLSCEQNLNHDAMYWYRQDPGQGLRLIYYSQIVNDFQKGDIAEGYSVSREKKESFPLTVTSAQKNPTAFYLCASSRQGATNEKLFFGSGTQLSVL.

This sequence joins TRBV9 and TRBJ2-4, with D perhaps TRBD2 (5 bases). Germline loops: CDR1 SGDLS, CDR2 YYNGEE. V shed 4 bases and J shed 5 bases, with 13 bases lying between them. The CDR3 runs to 14 residues. DNA for the CDR3: TGTGCCAGCAGCCCTCGGGGTGGGGAAAACATTCAGTACTTC. As protein: CASSPRGGENIQYF.

The rearrangement links TRBV7-9 to TRBJ2-2; D call uncertain. Germline lookup yields CDR1 SEHNR and CDR2 FQNEAQ (reference sequence). The V gene lost 10 bases and the J gene lost 1 base, with 10 bases spanning the gap. The CDR3 extends over 13 amino acids. The CDR3 protein is CAIRTGNTGELFF. CDR3 nucleotide sequence: TGTGCCATTCGGACGGGGAACACCGGGGAGCTGTTTTTT.

V gene TRBV19 combines with J gene TRBJ1-2; no reliable D call. The CDR3 extends over 10 amino acids. The germline V and J ends were trimmed by 7 bases and 6 bases, with 6 bases remaining between them. CDR1 LNHDA and CDR2 SQIVND come from the germline V gene (reference sequence). The chain's CDR3 is CASTGDGYTF. The CDR3 DNA reads as TGTGCCAGTACGGGAGATGGCTACACCTTC.

The chain has TRBV29-1 and TRBJ1-1; 7 bases match TRBD1. Germline V lookup: CDR1 SQVTM, CDR2 ANQGSEA. This CDR3 comprises 11 residues. J lost 3 bases, V lost 7 bases, and 2 bases had no gene match. CDR3 DNA sequence: TGCAGCGCGGACAGGTACACTGAAGCTTTCTTT. It codes for CSADRYTEAFF.

This clonotype was found once. V usage is TRBV27 and J usage is TRBJ2-7; 14 bases are a match to TRBD2. The CDR3 extends over 17 amino acids. Trimming removed 5 bases from V and 1 base from J; junction bases left unmatched: 7. CDR1 is MNHEY and CDR2 is SMNVEV in the germline V gene (reference sequence). The CDR3 region is CASSPRGTSGSSYEQYF. CDR3 nucleotides: TGTGCCAGCAGTCCCCGTGGGACTAGCGGGAGTTCCTACGAGCAGTACTTC.

The V and J genes are TRBV7-9 and TRBJ2-3; 12 positions agree with TRBD2. With 6 bases clipped from V and 9 bases from J, the junction kept 4 bases outside the gene matches. There are 13 residues in the CDR3. CDR1 is SEHNR and CDR2 is FQNEAQ in the germline V gene (reference sequence). The DNA of the CDR3 is TGTGCCAGCAGAAGACTAGCGGGAGAGACGCAGTATTTT. Translating gives CASRRLAGETQYF.